A single sample gave rise to the 7 T cell receptor beta chains below, sequenced in a study of T cell responses to AZD1222 COVID-19 vaccine. This table comes from immunoSEQ multiplex PCR, and its TCRdb copy is limited to in-frame clones, with some not included. Among about 76,000 clones listed, about nine tenths were seen once. This material consisted of peripheral blood, taken on day 0 of AZD1222 vaccination. The receptors come from an adult in good health.

The gene calls are TRBV7-2 and TRBJ1-2; no definite D call. CDR3 length: 13 residues. Trimming removed 1 base at V and 8 bases at J, with 11 bases between. Germline CDR1 is SGHTA and CDR2 is FQGNSA. CDR3 amino acids: CASSLVVPGGYTF. CDR3 in DNA: TGTGCCAGCAGCTTAGTAGTTCCTGGGGGCTACACCTTC.

The chain couples TRBV25-1 to TRBJ1-4; D is unclear. The CDR3 runs to 13 residues. Germline V gives CDR1 MGHDK, CDR2 SYGVNS. Trimming pared 2 bases from V and 7 bases from J, leaving 8 bases between. DNA for the CDR3: TGTGCCAGCAGTGAACCGGGGATTGAAAAACTGTTTTTT. Amino acids: CASSEPGIEKLFF.

This rearrangement joins TRBV7-3 to TRBJ2-7; maybe TRBD2 (6 bases). V lost 2 bases, J lost 1 base, and 9 bases lay in between. Germline-derived CDR1 and CDR2 are SGHTA and FQGTGA. The CDR3 totals 14 residues. The CDR3 reads CASSLGRESYEQYF. The CDR3 DNA reads as TGTGCCAGCAGCTTAGGGCGGGAATCCTACGAGCAGTACTTC.

This clone was seen a few times. The genes are TRBV7-8 and TRBJ2-7; possibly TRBD1 for D (5 bases). There are 15 residues in the CDR3. Germline V gives CDR1 SGHVS, CDR2 FQNEAQ. The V and J ends lost 5 bases and 3 bases respectively, with 17 bases between them. In DNA form, the CDR3 reads TGTGCCAGCAGCCAGAGGACACGCGCAATCTACGAGCAGTACTTC. It specifies CASSQRTRAIYEQYF.

V usage is TRBV5-4 and J usage is TRBJ1-1, with unresolved D. Germline V lookup: CDR1 SGHNT, CDR2 YYREEE (reference sequence). V lost 4 bases to trimming and J lost 5 bases, with 15 bases between them. The CDR3 consists of 14 residues. This CDR3 is CASSASEISTEAFF. CDR3 nucleotide sequence: TGTGCCAGCAGCGCGAGCGAGATTTCAACTGAAGCTTTCTTT. The full variable domain, rest sourced from reference TRBV5-4 and TRBJ1-1, is ETGVTQSPTHLIKTRGQQVTLRCSSQSGHNTVSWYQQALGQGPQFIFQYYREEENGRGNFPPRFSGLQFPNYSSELNVNALELDDSALYLCASSASEISTEAFFGQGTRLTVV.

The chain couples TRBV7-3 to TRBJ2-1; D is perhaps TRBD1 (6 bases). The germline CDR1 and CDR2 sequences are SGHTA and FQGTGA. Trimming pared 1 base from V and 4 bases from J, leaving 8 bases between. The CDR3 length is 14 residues. The CDR3 protein is CASSLKGQYNEQFF. The CDR3 DNA sequence: TGTGCCAGCAGCTTAAAGGGACAATACAATGAGCAGTTCTTC.

This chain joins TRBV6-2 or TRBV6-3 and TRBJ1-1; D gene ambiguous. The germline V gene has CDR1 MNHEY and CDR2 SVGEGT. This CDR3 is 15 amino acids long. Deletions cut 2 bases from V and 0 bases from J, with 10 bases between. The CDR3 region is CASSYVDPLNTEAFF. The CDR3 nucleotides are TGTGCCAGCAGTTACGTGGATCCTTTGAACACTGAAGCTTTCTTT.